This paragraph reports one T cell receptor (beta chain). Antigen specificity is unknown. This sample was included in a study of cytomegalovirus exposure and HLA in healthy donors. Study observations and caveats: Associated with cytomegalovirus, according to the listing, were fewer than 200 TCR beta chains.

The CDR3 spans 16 residues. J lost 3 bases, V lost 0 bases, and 7 bases had no gene match. The germline V gene encodes CDR1 SGHRS and CDR2 YFSETQ. Primers for the PCR totalled 60 Vbeta and 13 Jbeta. Clones were sequenced by immunoSEQ multiplex PCR, and TCRdb holds only the in-frame ones, with some missing. The sample carries about 130,000 clones, more than 65% recorded once. Sequencing input: PBMCs. This sequence joins TRBV5-1 and TRBJ1-1, with 8 bases fitting TRBD1. The receptor comes from a woman aged 18-29 years in good health and CMV-seropositive. The CDR3, as DNA: TGCGCCAGCAGCTTGGCGGACAGGGACAGTTACACTGAAGCTTTCTTT. Protein: CASSLADRDSYTEAFF.